This T cell receptor (beta chain) originates from a study of blood T cell repertoires in COVID-19. Study information: The United States, Italy and Spain supplied acute and convalescent COVID-19 samples. The analysed material was cDNA or gDNA that came from T cells, B-cell-depleted T cells, or PBMCs.

In the source study's methods: Estimation of nucleated cell counts relied on the amplification of reference gene primers. The assay was immunoSEQ multiplex PCR, and TCRdb's table has in-frame clones only and misses some. The V and J calls and clone size are taken from that table; D and trimming were inferred from the DNA. The sample has 170,000 or so clones; about 80% are singletons. Losses at the gene ends were 5 bases for V and 10 bases for J; bases not matched to a gene: 6. CDR1 is SGHRS, CDR2 YFSETQ, per germline. CDR3 length: 12 residues. The V and J genes are TRBV5-1 and TRBJ2-1; the match to TRBD1 covers 7 bases. Sequenced input: peripheral blood. The TCR was taken from a woman aged 70-85 years with acute or convalescent COVID-19. This CDR3 is CASRREQGEQFF. The CDR3 DNA reads TGCGCCAGCAGGAGAGAACAGGGGGAGCAGTTCTTC.